This TCR beta chain was sequenced in a study of shared T cell receptors in the human thymus. Between the trimmed V and J ends, which lost 5 bases and 0 bases, there was a span of 24 bases. The CDR3 loop spans 19 amino acids. Germline-derived CDR1 and CDR2 are MNHEY and SMNVEV (reference sequence). Produced via immunoSEQ multiplex PCR; TCRdb's table is partial and in-frame only. The repertoire holds around 67,000 clones, with 90% to 95% as singletons. The sample consisted of thymocytes. The sequence derives from a human donor. V usage is TRBV27 and J usage is TRBJ2-3, with unresolved D. CDR3 nucleotides: TGTGCCAGCAGTAGAACTTCAAGAATCCCCAACTCTAGCACAGATACGCAGTATTTT. It encodes CASSRTSRIPNSSTDTQYF.